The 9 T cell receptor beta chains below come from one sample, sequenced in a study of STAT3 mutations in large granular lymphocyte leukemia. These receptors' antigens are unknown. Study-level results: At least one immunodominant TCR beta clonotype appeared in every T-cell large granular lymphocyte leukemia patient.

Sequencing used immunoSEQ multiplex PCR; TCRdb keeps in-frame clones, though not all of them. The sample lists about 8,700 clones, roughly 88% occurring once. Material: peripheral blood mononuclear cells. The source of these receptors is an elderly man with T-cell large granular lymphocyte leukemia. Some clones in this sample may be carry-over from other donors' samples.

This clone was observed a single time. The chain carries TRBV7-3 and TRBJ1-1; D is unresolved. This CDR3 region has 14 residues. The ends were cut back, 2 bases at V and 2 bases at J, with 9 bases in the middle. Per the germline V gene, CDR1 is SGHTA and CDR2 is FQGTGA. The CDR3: CASSLLDRNTEAFF. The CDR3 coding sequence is TGTGCCAGCAGCTTATTGGACCGTAACACTGAAGCTTTCTTT. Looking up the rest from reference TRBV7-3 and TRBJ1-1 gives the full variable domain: GAGVSQTPSNKVTEKGKYVELRCDPISGHTALYWYRQSLGQGPEFLIYFQGTGAADDSGLPNDRFFAVRPEGSVSTLKIQRTERGDSAVYLCASSLLDRNTEAFFGQGTRLTVV.

CDR3 bases: TGTGCCACCAGCATCCGAAGGGAGACCCAGTACTTC. Translated, it gives CATSIRRETQYF. The genes are TRBV15 and TRBJ2-5; no clear D. V shed 4 bases and J shed 5 bases, with 8 bases lying between them. The CDR3 runs to 12 residues. Germline V gene lookup returns CDR1 LNHNV and CDR2 YYDKDF (reference sequence). Full variable domain (outside the CDR3, taken from reference TRBV15 and TRBJ2-5): DAMVIQNPRYQVTQFGKPVTLSCSQTLNHNVMYWYQQKSSQAPKLLFHYYDKDFNNEADTPDNFQSRRPNTSFCFLDIRSPGLGDTAMYLCATSIRRETQYFGPGTRLLVL.

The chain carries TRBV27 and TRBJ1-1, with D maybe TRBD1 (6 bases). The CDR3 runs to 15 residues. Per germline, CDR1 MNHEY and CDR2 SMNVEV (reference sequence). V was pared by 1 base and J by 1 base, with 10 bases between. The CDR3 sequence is CASSLLGHKNTEAFF. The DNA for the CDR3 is TGTGCCAGCAGTTTATTGGGACATAAGAACACTGAAGCTTTCTTT.

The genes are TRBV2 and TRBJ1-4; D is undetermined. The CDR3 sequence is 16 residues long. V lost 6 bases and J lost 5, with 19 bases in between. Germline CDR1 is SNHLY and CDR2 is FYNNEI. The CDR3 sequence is CASRQNFLGGNEKLFF. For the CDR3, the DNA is TGTGCCAGCAGGCAAAATTTTCTGGGAGGGAATGAAAAACTGTTTTTT. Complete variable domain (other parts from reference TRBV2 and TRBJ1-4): EPEVTQTPSHQVTQMGQEVILRCVPISNHLYFYWYRQILGQKVEFLVSFYNNEISEKSEIFDDQFSVERPDGSNFTLKIRSTKLEDSAMYFCASRQNFLGGNEKLFFGSGTQLSVL.

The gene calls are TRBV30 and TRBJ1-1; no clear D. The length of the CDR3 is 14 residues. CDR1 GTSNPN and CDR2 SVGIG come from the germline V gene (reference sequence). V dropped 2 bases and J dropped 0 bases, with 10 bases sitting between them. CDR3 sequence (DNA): TGTGCCTGGAGTCACGGAGTTCTGAACACTGAAGCTTTCTTT. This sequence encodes CAWSHGVLNTEAFF.

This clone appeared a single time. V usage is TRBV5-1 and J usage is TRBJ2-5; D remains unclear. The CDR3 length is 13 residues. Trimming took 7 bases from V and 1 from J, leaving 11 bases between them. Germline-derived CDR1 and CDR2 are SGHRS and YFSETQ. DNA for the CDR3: TGCGCCAGCCAAAGATCTTTCCAAGAGACCCAGTACTTC. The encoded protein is CASQRSFQETQYF.

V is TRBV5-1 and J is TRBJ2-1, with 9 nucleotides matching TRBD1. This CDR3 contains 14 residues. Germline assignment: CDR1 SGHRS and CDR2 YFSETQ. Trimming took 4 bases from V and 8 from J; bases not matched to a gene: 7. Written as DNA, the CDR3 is TGCGCCAGCAGCCGGGGACAGGGCTTTGATGAGCAGTTCTTC. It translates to CASSRGQGFDEQFF. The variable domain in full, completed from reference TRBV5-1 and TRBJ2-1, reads KAGVTQTPRYLIKTRGQQVTLSCSPISGHRSVSWYQQTPGQGLQFLFEYFSETQRNKGNFPGRFSGRQFSNSRSEMNVSTLELGDSALYLCASSRGQGFDEQFFGPGTRLTVL.

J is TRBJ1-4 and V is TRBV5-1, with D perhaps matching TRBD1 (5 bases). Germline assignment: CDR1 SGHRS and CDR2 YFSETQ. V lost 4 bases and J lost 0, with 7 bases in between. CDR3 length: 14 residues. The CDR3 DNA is TGCGCCAGCAGCGGGGGAGCAACTAATGAAAAACTGTTTTTT. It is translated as CASSGGATNEKLFF. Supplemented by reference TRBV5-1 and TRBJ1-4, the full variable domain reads KAGVTQTPRYLIKTRGQQVTLSCSPISGHRSVSWYQQTPGQGLQFLFEYFSETQRNKGNFPGRFSGRQFSNSRSEMNVSTLELGDSALYLCASSGGATNEKLFFGSGTQLSVL.

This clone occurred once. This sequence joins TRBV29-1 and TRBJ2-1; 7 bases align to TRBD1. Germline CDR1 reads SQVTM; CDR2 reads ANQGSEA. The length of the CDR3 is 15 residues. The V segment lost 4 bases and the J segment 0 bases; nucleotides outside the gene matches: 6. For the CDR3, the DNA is TGCAGCGTTGGATCGGCAGGGGGCTCCTACAATGAGCAGTTCTTC. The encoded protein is CSVGSAGGSYNEQFF.